This TCR beta chain was sequenced in a study of blood T cell repertoires in COVID-19. The CDR3 covers 17 residues. With V trimmed by 4 bases and J by 0 bases, 9 bases remained unmatched. CDR1 and CDR2 (germline): SGHDN, FVKESK. Clones were sequenced by immunoSEQ multiplex PCR, and TCRdb holds only the in-frame ones, with some missing. The table lists around 150,000 clones, 85% of them singletons, with roughly 3% in the top ten. The source material was peripheral blood. The source of this sequence is a human donor with acute or convalescent COVID-19. The donor label of this sample is uncertain. J is TRBJ2-7 and V is TRBV14, with 10 bases that match TRBD2. CDR3 sequence reads: CASSRGSSGGLSYEQYF. The DNA of the CDR3 is TGTGCCAGCAGCCGTGGTTCTAGCGGGGGACTCTCCTACGAGCAGTACTTC.